This T cell receptor (beta chain) was sequenced in a study of cytomegalovirus exposure and HLA in healthy donors. Study-level information: Assignment to the Caucasian-associated ancestry cluster applied to 75% to 85% of the approximately 380 genotyped donors.

Vbeta (60) and Jbeta (13) primers were used in the PCR. Generated by immunoSEQ multiplex PCR, the TCRdb table keeps only in-frame clones and is missing some. The table has 100,000 to 150,000 clones, 65% to 80% seen once. V was clipped by 3 bases and J by 4 bases; unmatched bases: 3. The CDR3 spans 14 residues. From germline, CDR1 is WSHSY and CDR2 SAAADI. The V and J genes are TRBV10-2 and TRBJ2-1, with 7 bases fitting TRBD2. This sequence was found in a human donor in good health. The source material was PBMCs. The CDR3 protein is CASSEAGRYNEQFF. The CDR3 DNA reads as TGCGCCAGCAGTGAAGCGGGGAGATACAATGAGCAGTTCTTC.